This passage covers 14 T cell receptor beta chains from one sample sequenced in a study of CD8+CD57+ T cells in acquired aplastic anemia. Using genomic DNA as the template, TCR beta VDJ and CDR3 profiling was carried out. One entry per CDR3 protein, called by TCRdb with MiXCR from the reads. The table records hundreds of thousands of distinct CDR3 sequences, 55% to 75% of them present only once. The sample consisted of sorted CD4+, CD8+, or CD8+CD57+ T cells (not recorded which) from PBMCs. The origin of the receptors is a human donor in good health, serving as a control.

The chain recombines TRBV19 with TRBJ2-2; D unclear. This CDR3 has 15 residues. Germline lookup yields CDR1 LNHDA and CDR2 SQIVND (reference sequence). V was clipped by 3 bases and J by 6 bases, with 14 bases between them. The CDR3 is CASSITFLDPGELFF. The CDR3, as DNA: TGTGCCAGTAGTATTACGTTTTTGGACCCCGGGGAGCTGTTTTTT.

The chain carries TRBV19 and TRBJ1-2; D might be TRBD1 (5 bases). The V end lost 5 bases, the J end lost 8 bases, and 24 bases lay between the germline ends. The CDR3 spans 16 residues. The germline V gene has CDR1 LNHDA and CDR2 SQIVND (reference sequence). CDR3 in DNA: TGTGCCAGTAGTTCAGCCCCGGGGCAGGCGACGAGAGGCTACACCTTC. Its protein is CASSSAPGQATRGYTF.

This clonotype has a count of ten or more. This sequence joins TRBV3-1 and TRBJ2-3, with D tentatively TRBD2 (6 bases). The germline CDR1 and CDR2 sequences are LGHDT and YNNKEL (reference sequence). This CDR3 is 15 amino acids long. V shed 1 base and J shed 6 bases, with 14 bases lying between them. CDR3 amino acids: CASSQVSGAGDTQYF. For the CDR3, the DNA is TGTGCCAGCAGCCAAGTTTCTGGGGCGGGGGATACGCAGTATTTT.

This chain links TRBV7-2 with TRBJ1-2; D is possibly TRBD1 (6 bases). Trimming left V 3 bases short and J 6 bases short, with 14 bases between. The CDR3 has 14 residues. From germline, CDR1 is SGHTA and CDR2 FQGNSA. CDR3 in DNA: TGTGCCAGCAGCTTGCCTGGGGGGGGGCATGGCTACACCTTC. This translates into CASSLPGGGHGYTF.

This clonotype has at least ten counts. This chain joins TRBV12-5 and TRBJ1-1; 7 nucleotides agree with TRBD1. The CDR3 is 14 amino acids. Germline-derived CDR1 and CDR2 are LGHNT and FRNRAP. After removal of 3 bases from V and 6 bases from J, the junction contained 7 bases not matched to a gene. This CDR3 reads CASGFSRGESEAFF. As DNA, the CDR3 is TGTGCTAGTGGTTTCTCCAGGGGGGAGTCTGAAGCTTTCTTT.

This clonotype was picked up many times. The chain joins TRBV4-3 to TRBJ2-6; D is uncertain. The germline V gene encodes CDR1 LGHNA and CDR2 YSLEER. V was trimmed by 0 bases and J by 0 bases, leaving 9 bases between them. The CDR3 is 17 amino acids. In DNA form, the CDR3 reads TGCGCCAGCAGCCAAGAAAGGTCCGGCTCTGGGGCCAACGTCCTGACTTTC. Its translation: CASSQERSGSGANVLTF.

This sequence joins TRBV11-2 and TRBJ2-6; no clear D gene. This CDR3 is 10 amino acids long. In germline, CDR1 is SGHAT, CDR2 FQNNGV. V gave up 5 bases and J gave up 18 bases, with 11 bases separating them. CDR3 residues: CASSQRIPTF. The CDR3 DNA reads TGTGCCAGCAGCCAACGCATACCGACTTTC.

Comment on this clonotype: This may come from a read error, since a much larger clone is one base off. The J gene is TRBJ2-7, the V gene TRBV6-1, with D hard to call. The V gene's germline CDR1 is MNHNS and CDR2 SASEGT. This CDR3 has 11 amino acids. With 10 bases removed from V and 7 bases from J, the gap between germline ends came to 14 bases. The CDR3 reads CAILSRHEQYF. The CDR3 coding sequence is TGTGCCATCCTCTCCAGACATGAGCAGTACTTC.

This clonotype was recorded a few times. For the CDR3, the DNA is TGCAGCGTTGTTTACGCCCCGGGGGATGGCTACACCTTC. Translated: CSVVYAPGDGYTF. The rearrangement joins TRBV29-1 to TRBJ1-2; possibly TRBD1 for D (5 bases). The CDR3 has 13 residues. The germline CDR1 and CDR2 sequences are SQVTM and ANQGSEA. V dropped 4 bases and J dropped 6 bases, with 15 bases sitting between them.

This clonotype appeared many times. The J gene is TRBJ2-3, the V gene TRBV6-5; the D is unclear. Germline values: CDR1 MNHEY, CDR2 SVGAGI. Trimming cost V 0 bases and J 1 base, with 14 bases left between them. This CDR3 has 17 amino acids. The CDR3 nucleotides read TGTGCCAGCAGTTACTCGATCCGTACGTTACGCACAGATACGCAGTATTTT. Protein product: CASSYSIRTLRTDTQYF.

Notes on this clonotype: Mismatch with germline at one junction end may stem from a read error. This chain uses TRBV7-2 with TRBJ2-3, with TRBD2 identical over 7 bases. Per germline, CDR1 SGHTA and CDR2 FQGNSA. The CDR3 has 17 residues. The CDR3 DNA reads TGTGCCAGCAGTCCGGCGACTAGCTCTGCTAGCACAGTTACGCAGTATTTT. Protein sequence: CASSPATSSASTVTQYF.

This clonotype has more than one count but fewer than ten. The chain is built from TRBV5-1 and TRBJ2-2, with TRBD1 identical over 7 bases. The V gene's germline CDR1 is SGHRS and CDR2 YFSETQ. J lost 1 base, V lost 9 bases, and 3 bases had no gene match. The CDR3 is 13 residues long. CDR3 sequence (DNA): TGCGCCACGAGGACAGGGAACACCGGGGAGCTGTTTTTT. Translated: CATRTGNTGELFF.

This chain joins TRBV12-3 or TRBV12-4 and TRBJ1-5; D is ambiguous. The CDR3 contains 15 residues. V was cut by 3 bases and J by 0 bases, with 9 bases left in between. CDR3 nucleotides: TGTGCCAGCAGTTTGTGGACCTATAGCAATCAGCCCCAGCATTTT. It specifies CASSLWTYSNQPQHF.

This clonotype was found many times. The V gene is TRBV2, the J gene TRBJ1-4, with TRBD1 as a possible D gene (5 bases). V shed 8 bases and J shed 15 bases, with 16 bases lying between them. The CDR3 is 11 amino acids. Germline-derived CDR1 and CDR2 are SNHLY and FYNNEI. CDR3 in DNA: TGTGCCAGCCACGGGGGACGGTCCATGTTTTTT. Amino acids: CASHGGRSMFF.